The 7 T cell receptor beta chains given below trace back to one sample, sequenced in a study of OX40 agonist ivuxolimab in advanced cancers. Sequencing was performed with immunoSEQ multiplex PCR; in TCRdb, only in-frame clones are kept and a portion is missing. The sample contains approximately 120,000 clones, just under 95% of which appear only once. The input for sequencing was CD4+ or CD8+ T cells sorted from blood, taken in a trial of the OX40 agonist ivuxolimab. These receptors came from an adult with an advanced solid tumor such as melanoma, head and neck, liver or kidney cancer.

V gene TRBV9 combines with J gene TRBJ1-4; D is ambiguous. In germline, CDR1 is SGDLS, CDR2 YYNGEE. There are 15 residues in the CDR3. Trimming left V 3 bases short and J 0 bases short, with 9 bases between. CDR3 in amino acids: CASSEAPATNEKLFF. CDR3 bases: TGTGCCAGCAGCGAGGCTCCCGCAACTAATGAAAAACTGTTTTTT. The full variable domain, in which reference TRBV9 and TRBJ1-4 provide the parts outside the CDR3, is DSGVTQTPKHLITATGQRVTLRCSPRSGDLSVYWYQQSLDQGLQFLIQYYNGEERAKGNILERFSAQQFPDLHSELNLSSLELGDSALYFCASSEAPATNEKLFFGSGTQLSVL.

The V and J genes are TRBV7-9 and TRBJ1-4; TRBD1 aligns across 9 bases. With V trimmed by 5 bases and J by 7 bases, 5 bases remained unmatched. Germline CDR1 reads SEHNR; CDR2 reads FQNEAQ (reference sequence). CDR3 length equals 14 residues. In DNA form, the CDR3 reads TGTGCCAGCAGCCCGGACAGGGGAGTTGAAAAACTGTTTTTT. It is translated as CASSPDRGVEKLFF.

This clone was recorded only once. V and J are TRBV5-1 and TRBJ2-7; a weak D match, TRBD1 (5 bases). The CDR3 runs 15 residues. V gave up 1 base and J gave up 3 bases, with 14 bases separating them. The germline V gene encodes CDR1 SGHRS and CDR2 YFSETQ. This CDR3 is CASSLSQGSVYEQYF. CDR3 coding DNA: TGCGCCAGCAGCTTGAGTCAGGGTTCCGTCTACGAGCAGTACTTC. The full variable domain, with the rest looked up from reference TRBV5-1 and TRBJ2-7, is KAGVTQTPRYLIKTRGQQVTLSCSPISGHRSVSWYQQTPGQGLQFLFEYFSETQRNKGNFPGRFSGRQFSNSRSEMNVSTLELGDSALYLCASSLSQGSVYEQYFGPGTRLTVT.

The V call is TRBV18, the J call TRBJ1-5, with D perhaps matching TRBD1 (5 bases). The germline V gene encodes CDR1 KGHSH and CDR2 LQKENI. Trimming left V 2 bases short and J 3 bases short, with 17 bases between. The CDR3 is made up of 17 amino acids. The CDR3 here is CASSPSRIGAANQPQHF. The CDR3 DNA is TGTGCCAGCTCACCATCGAGAATCGGGGCGGCCAATCAGCCCCAGCATTTT.

The chain couples TRBV15 to TRBJ2-4, with a weak D call TRBD2 (7 bases). This CDR3 region has 16 residues. Germline values: CDR1 LNHNV, CDR2 YYDKDF (reference sequence). Between the trimmed V and J ends, which lost 3 bases and 7 bases, there was a span of 19 bases. DNA for the CDR3: TGTGCCACCAGCAGCGTAATCGCGGGGGCCCGGAACATTCAGTACTTC. Translation gives CATSSVIAGARNIQYF. The full variable domain, in which reference TRBV15 and TRBJ2-4 provide the parts outside the CDR3, is DAMVIQNPRYQVTQFGKPVTLSCSQTLNHNVMYWYQQKSSQAPKLLFHYYDKDFNNEADTPDNFQSRRPNTSFCFLDIRSPGLGDTAMYLCATSSVIAGARNIQYFGAGTRLSVL.

The chain couples TRBV14 to TRBJ2-7, with D perhaps matching TRBD1 (7 bases). Germline CDR1 is SGHDN and CDR2 is FVKESK. V gave up 5 bases and J gave up 7 bases, with 18 bases separating them. This CDR3 is built from 14 residues. CDR3 DNA sequence: TGTGCCAGCAGCGCCCAGGGGGGTCGGCGGGAGCAGTACTTC. The encoded protein is CASSAQGGRREQYF. The whole variable domain, filled in from reference TRBV14 and TRBJ2-7, reads EAGVTQFPSHSVIEKGQTVTLRCDPISGHDNLYWYRRVMGKEIKFLLHFVKESKQDESGMPNNRFLAERTGGTYSTLKVQPAELEDSGVYFCASSAQGGRREQYFGPGTRLTVT.

The DNA of the CDR3 is TGTGCCAGCAGTTACTCCCGACAGGGGTACTCCTACGAGCAGTACTTC. Encoded protein: CASSYSRQGYSYEQYF. The chain links TRBV6-5 to TRBJ2-7, with TRBD1 matching 8 bases. From germline, CDR1 is MNHEY and CDR2 SVGAGI. V gave up 0 bases and J gave up 0 bases; unmatched junction bases: 4. The CDR3 runs 16 residues.